Listed here are 3 T cell receptor beta chains from one sample, sequenced in a study of early T cells in non-severe SARS-CoV-2 infection. MiXCR, run by TCRdb on the 5' RACE reads, gives a single entry per CDR3 protein. The repertoire holds tens of thousands of distinct CDR3 sequences, with about 4% as singletons. The sample comprised whole blood. The receptors derive from an adult who was a healthcare worker with PCR-confirmed SARS-CoV-2 infection or an uninfected control (not recorded which).

This clonotype occurred many times. The rearrangement links TRBV27 to TRBJ2-7, with D possibly matching TRBD1 (6 bases). This CDR3 region has 13 residues. Trimming pared 3 bases from V and 5 bases from J, leaving 11 bases between. From germline, CDR1 is MNHEY and CDR2 SMNVEV (reference sequence). As DNA, the CDR3 is TGTGCCAGCAGTTTCCAGGGGAGTAACGAGCAGTACTTC. Translating gives CASSFQGSNEQYF.

Ten or more counts support this clonotype. J is TRBJ2-5 and V is TRBV7-3; the D is unclear. Germline lookup yields CDR1 SGHTA and CDR2 FQGTGA. With 0 bases removed from V and 8 bases from J, the gap between germline ends came to 10 bases. The CDR3 loop spans 13 amino acids. Here the CDR3 reads CASSLTRSSTQYF. DNA for the CDR3: TGTGCCAGCAGCTTAACGCGGTCTTCTACCCAGTACTTC.

Ten or more counts support this clonotype. V gene TRBV9 combines with J gene TRBJ1-6, with no clear D. Germline values: CDR1 SGDLS, CDR2 YYNGEE. The CDR3 has 16 amino acids. The ends were cut back, 4 bases at V and 0 bases at J, with 11 bases in the middle. The CDR3 spells CASSKRRSSYNSPLHF. CDR3 nucleotides: TGTGCCAGCAGCAAACGACGGAGCTCCTATAATTCACCCCTCCACTTT.